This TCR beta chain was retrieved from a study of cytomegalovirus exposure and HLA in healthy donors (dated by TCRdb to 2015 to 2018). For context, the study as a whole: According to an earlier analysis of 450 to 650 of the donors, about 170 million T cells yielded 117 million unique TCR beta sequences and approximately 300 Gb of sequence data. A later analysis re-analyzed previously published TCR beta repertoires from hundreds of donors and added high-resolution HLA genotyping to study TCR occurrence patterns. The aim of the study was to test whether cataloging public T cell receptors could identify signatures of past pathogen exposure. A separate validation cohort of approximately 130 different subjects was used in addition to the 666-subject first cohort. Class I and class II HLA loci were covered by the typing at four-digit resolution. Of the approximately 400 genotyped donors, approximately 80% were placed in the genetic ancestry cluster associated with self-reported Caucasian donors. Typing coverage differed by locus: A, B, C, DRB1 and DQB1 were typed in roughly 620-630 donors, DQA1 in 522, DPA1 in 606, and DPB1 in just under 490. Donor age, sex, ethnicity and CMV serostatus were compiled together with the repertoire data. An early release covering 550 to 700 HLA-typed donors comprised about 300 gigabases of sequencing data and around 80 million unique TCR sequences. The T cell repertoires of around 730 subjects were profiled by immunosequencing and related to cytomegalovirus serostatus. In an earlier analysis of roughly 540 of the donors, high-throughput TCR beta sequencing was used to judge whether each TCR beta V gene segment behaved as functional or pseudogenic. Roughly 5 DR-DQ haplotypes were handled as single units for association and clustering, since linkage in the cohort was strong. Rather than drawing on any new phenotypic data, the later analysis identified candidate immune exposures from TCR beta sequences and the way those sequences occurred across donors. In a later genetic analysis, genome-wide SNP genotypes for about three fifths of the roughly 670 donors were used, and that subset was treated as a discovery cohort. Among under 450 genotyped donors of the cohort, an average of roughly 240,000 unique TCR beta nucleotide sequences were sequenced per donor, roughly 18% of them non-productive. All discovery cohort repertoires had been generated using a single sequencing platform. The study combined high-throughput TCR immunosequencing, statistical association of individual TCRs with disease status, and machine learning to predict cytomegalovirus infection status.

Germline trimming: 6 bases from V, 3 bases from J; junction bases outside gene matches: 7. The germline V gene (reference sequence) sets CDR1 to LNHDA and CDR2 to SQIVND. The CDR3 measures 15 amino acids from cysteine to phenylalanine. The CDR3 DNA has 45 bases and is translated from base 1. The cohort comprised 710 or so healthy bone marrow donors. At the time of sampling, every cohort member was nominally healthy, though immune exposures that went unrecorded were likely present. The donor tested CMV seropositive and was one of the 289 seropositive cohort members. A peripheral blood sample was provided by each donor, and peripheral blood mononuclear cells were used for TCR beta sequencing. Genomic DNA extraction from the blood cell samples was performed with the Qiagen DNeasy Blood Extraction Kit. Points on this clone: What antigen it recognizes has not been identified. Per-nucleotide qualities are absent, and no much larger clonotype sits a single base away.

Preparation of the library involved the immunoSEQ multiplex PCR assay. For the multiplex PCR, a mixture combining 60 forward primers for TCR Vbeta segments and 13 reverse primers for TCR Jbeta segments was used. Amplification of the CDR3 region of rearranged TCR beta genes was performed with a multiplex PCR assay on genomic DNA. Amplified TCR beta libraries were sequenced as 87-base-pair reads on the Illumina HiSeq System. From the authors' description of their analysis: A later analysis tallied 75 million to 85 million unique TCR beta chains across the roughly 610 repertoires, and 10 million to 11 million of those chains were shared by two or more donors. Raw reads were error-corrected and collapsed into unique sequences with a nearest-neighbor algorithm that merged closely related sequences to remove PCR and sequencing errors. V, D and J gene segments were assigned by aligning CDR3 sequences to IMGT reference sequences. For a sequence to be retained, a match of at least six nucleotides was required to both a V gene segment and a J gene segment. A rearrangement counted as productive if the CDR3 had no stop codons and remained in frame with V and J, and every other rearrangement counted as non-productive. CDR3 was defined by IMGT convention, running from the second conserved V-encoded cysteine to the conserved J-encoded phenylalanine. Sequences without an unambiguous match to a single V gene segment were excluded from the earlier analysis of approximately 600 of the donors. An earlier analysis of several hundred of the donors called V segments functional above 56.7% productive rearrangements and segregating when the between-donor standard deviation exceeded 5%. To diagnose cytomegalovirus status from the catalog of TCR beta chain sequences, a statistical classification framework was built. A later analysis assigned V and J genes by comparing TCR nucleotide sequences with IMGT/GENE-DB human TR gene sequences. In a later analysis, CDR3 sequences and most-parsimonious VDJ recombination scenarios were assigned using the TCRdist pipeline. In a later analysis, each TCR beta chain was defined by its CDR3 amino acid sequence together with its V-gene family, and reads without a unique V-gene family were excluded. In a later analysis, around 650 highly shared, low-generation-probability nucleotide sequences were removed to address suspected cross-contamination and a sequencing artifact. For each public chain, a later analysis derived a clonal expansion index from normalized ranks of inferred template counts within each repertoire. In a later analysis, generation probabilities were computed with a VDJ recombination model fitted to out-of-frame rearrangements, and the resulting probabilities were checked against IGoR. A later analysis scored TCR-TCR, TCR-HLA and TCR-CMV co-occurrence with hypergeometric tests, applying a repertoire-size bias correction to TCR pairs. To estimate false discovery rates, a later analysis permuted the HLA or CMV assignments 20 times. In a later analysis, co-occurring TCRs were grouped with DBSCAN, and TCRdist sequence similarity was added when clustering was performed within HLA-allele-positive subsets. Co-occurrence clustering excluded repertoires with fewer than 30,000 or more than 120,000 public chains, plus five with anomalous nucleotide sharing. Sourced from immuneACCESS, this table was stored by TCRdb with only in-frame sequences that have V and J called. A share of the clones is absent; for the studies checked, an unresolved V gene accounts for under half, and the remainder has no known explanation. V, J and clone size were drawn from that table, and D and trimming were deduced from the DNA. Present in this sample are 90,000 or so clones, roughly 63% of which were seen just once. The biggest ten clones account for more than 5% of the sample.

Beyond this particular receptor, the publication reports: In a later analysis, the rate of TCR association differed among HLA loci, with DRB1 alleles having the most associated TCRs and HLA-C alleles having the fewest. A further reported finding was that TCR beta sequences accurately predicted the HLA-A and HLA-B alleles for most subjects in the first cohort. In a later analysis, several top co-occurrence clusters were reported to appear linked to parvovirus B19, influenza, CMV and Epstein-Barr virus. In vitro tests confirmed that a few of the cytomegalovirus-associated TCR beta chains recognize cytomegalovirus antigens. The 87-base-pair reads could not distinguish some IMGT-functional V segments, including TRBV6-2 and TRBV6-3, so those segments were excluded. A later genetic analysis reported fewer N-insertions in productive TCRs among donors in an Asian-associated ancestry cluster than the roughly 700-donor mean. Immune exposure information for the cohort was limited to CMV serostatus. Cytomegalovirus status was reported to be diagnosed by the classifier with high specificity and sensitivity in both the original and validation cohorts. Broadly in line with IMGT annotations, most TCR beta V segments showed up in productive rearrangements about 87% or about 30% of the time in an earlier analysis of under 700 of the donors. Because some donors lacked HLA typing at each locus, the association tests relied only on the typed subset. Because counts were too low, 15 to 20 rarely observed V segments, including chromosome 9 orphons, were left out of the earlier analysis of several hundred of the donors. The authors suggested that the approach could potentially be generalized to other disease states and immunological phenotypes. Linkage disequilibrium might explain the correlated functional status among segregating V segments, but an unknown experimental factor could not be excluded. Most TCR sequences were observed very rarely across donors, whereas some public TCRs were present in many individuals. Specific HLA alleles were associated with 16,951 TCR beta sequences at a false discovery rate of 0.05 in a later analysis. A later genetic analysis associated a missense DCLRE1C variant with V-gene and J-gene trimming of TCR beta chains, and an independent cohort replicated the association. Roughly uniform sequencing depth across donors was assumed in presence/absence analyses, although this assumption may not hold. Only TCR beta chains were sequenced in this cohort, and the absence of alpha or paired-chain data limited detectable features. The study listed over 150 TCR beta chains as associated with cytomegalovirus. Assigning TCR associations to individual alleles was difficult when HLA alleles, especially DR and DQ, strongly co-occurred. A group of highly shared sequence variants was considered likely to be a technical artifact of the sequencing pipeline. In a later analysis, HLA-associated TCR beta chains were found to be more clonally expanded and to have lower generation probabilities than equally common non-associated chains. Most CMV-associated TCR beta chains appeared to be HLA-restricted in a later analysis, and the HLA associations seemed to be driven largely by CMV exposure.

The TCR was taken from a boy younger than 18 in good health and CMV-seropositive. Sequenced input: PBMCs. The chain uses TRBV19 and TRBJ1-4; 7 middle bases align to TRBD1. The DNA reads TGTGCCAGTAGCCTAAGGACAGGCGCTAATGAAAAACTGTTTTTT. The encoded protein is CASSLRTGANEKLFF.